A selection of T cell receptor beta chains follows, all from one sample in a study of shared clonotypes between healthy human individuals. Generated by immunoSEQ multiplex PCR, the TCRdb table keeps only in-frame clones and is missing some. The top ten hold 0.85% to 1.3% of the sample, which has millions of clones, about 95% seen once. Sample: naive CD8+ T cells sorted from blood. These receptor sequences come from a man between 18 and 35 years old in good health. The CDR3 runs from the conserved cysteine through the conserved F or W. The D gene is left open where the match is weak. Part of the rows lack a size; the others show once, few, many or a class for expanded clones.

TRBV4-3	NA	16	TRBD1	TRBJ2-2	CASSRLTGERTGELFF	TGCGCCAGCAGCCGACTTACAGGGGAGAGGACCGGGGAGCTGTTTTTT
TRBV28	NA	15	NA	TRBJ2-3	CASSQPRDRTDTQYF	TGTGCCAGCAGCCAGCCCAGGGATCGCACAGATACGCAGTATTTT
TRBV18	NA	15	TRBD2	TRBJ2-3	CASSLSGSSTDTQYF	TGTGCCAGCTCCCTTAGCGGGAGTAGCACAGATACGCAGTATTTT
TRBV11-2	NA	14	NA	TRBJ2-4	CASSQSFSPGPSLF	TGTGCCAGCAGCCAAAGCTTCTCACCGGGACCCTCTCTCTTC
TRBV7-2	NA	14	TRBD1	TRBJ1-4	CASSLTTGAEKLFF	TGTGCCAGCAGCTTAACGACAGGGGCTGAAAAACTGTTTTTT
TRBV28	NA	13	NA	TRBJ2-2	CASIGLDTGELFF	TGTGCCAGCATAGGGTTGGACACCGGGGAGCTGTTTTTT
TRBV27	NA	13	TRBD1	TRBJ1-2	CASSYRGGYGYTF	TGTGCCAGCAGTTACAGGGGGGGCTATGGCTACACCTTC
TRBV7-9	NA	13	NA	TRBJ1-1	CASSSPQRSEAFF	TGTGCCAGCAGCTCCCCCCAGAGGAGTGAAGCTTTCTTT
TRBV7-9	NA	16	TRBD2	TRBJ2-3	CASSPTWGLEIDTQYF	TGTGCCAGCAGCCCTACGTGGGGACTAGAGATAGATACGCAGTATTTT
TRBV6-1	NA	13	NA	TRBJ2-7	CASSVETSYEQYF	TGTGCCAGCAGTGTTGAAACGAGCTACGAGCAGTACTTC
TRBV6-5	NA	16	TRBD1	TRBJ1-2	CASSYFGQGADYGYTF	TGTGCCAGCAGTTACTTCGGGCAGGGGGCAGACTATGGCTACACCTTC
TRBV4-2	once	15	TRBD1	TRBJ2-2	CASSRKTGDAGELFF	TGTGCCAGCAGTCGCAAAACAGGGGACGCGGGGGAGCTGTTTTTT
TRBV4-2	NA	15	TRBD2	TRBJ2-7	CASSQELAPSYEQYF	TGTGCCAGCAGCCAAGAACTAGCGCCCTCCTACGAGCAGTACTTC
TRBV28	NA	14	TRBD2	TRBJ2-1	CASSPTSGAPEQFF	TGTGCCAGCAGTCCGACTAGCGGGGCCCCTGAGCAGTTCTTC
TRBV15	NA	15	NA	TRBJ2-2	CATRGGDLMAGELFF	TGTGCCACCAGGGGCGGGGACCTTATGGCCGGGGAGCTGTTTTTT
TRBV4-1	once	17	TRBD2	TRBJ2-7	CASSQGTSGGLNYEQYF	TGCGCCAGCAGCCAGGGGACTAGCGGGGGGCTTAACTACGAGCAGTACTTC
TRBV11-2	once	15	TRBD1	TRBJ1-3	CASSQGTGGRNTIYF	TGTGCCAGCAGCCAAGGGACAGGGGGCAGAAACACCATATATTTT
TRBV30	NA	13	NA	TRBJ2-3	CAWRDGITDTQYF	TGTGCCTGGAGGGACGGCATCACAGATACGCAGTATTTT
TRBV4-3	NA	15	NA	TRBJ1-1	CASSPQWGRDTEAFF	TGCGCCAGCAGCCCTCAGTGGGGGCGGGACACTGAAGCTTTCTTT
TRBV7-6	NA	13	TRBD1	TRBJ2-7	CASSPGQSYEQYF	TGTGCCAGCAGCCCGGGACAGAGCTACGAGCAGTACTTC
TRBV15	NA	14	NA	TRBJ2-7	CATSTDGNSYEQYF	TGTGCCACCAGCACCGACGGGAACTCCTACGAGCAGTACTTC
TRBV27	NA	16	TRBD1	TRBJ2-7	CASSVPRDRNCYEQYF	TGTGCCAGCAGTGTCCCCAGGGACAGAAACTGTTACGAGCAGTACTTC
TRBV6-5	NA	14	NA	TRBJ2-3	CASSYSDETDTQYF	TGTGCCAGCAGTTACTCGGATGAGACAGATACGCAGTATTTT
TRBV6-1	NA	13	NA	TRBJ2-7	CASRLWGSNEQYF	TGTGCCAGCAGGTTGTGGGGGTCTAACGAGCAGTACTTC
TRBV5-6	NA	13	NA	TRBJ2-1	CASSLDSYNEQFF	TGTGCCAGCAGCTTAGACAGCTACAATGAGCAGTTCTTC
TRBV6-6	NA	13	NA	TRBJ1-1	CASSDPGNTEAFF	TGTGCCAGCAGTGACCCGGGCAACACTGAAGCTTTCTTT
TRBV11-2	NA	15	NA	TRBJ2-2	CASSLSWAGTGELFF	TGTGCCAGCAGCTTATCTTGGGCGGGGACCGGGGAGCTGTTTTTT
TRBV9	NA	18	NA	TRBJ1-6	CASSDPPSTGIYNSPLHF	TGTGCCAGCAGCGACCCCCCCTCTACAGGGATTTACAATTCACCCCTCCACTTT
TRBV19	once	15	TRBD2	TRBJ2-7	CASSIRGTSSYEQYF	TGTGCCAGTAGTATAAGGGGGACTAGCAGCTACGAGCAGTACTTC
TRBV28	once	16	NA	TRBJ2-7	CASSPTRGRGVYEQYF	TGTGCCAGCAGTCCAACCAGGGGCCGAGGGGTATACGAGCAGTACTTC
TRBV6-6	NA	15	NA	TRBJ1-1	CASSYSKGQNTEAFF	TGTGCCAGCAGTTACTCGAAGGGACAGAACACTGAAGCTTTCTTT
TRBV27	NA	16	TRBD2	TRBJ2-7	CASSHLTSGGSYEQYF	TGTGCCAGCAGCCACCTTACTAGCGGGGGCTCCTACGAGCAGTACTTC
TRBV2	NA	14	NA	TRBJ2-1	CASSEPQAYNEQFF	TGTGCCAGCAGTGAACCCCAAGCCTACAATGAGCAGTTCTTC
TRBV11-1	NA	13	NA	TRBJ2-3	CASSSLRTDTQYF	TGTGCCAGCAGCTCCCTGCGGACAGATACGCAGTATTTT
TRBV7-2	NA	15	NA	TRBJ2-7	CASSIKGDWAYEQYF	TGTGCCAGCAGCATAAAAGGGGACTGGGCCTACGAGCAGTACTTC
TRBV2	NA	13	NA	TRBJ1-1	CASSEAMNTEAFF	TGTGCCAGCAGTGAAGCAATGAACACTGAAGCTTTCTTT
TRBV4-1	NA	14	TRBD2	TRBJ2-7	CASSHLAGAYEQYF	TGCGCCAGCAGCCACCTAGCGGGGGCATACGAGCAGTACTTC
TRBV7-8	NA	15	NA	TRBJ2-7	CASSLGAGAGYEQYF	TGTGCCAGCAGCCTCGGCGCAGGGGCGGGCTACGAGCAGTACTTC
TRBV7-2	once	13	NA	TRBJ2-7	CASSYRGRYEQYF	TGTGCCAGCAGCTATAGGGGTCGGTACGAGCAGTACTTC
TRBV5-4	NA	14	NA	TRBJ2-7	CASSSGDRTYEQYF	TGTGCCAGCAGCTCCGGGGACCGTACCTACGAGCAGTACTTC
TRBV7-6	NA	16	TRBD1	TRBJ1-3	CASSPTQGMGGNTIYF	TGTGCCAGCAGCCCGACACAGGGGATGGGTGGAAACACCATATATTTT
TRBV10-3	NA	16	NA	TRBJ2-2	CATSLEEQINTGELFF	TGTGCCACTTCCCTAGAGGAGCAGATTAACACCGGGGAGCTGTTTTTT
TRBV7-9	NA	16	NA	TRBJ2-2	CASSLLRERSGGELFF	TGTGCCAGCAGCTTATTAAGGGAAAGGAGCGGCGGGGAGCTGTTTTTT
TRBV5-1	NA	13	NA	TRBJ2-7	CASSLAGDNEQYF	TGCGCCAGCAGCTTGGCCGGGGACAACGAGCAGTACTTC
TRBV27	NA	14	TRBD1	TRBJ1-1	CASSWGTGNTEAFF	TGTGCCAGCAGTTGGGGGACAGGGAACACTGAAGCTTTCTTT
TRBV2	NA	14	NA	TRBJ2-7	CASSEGGHTYEQYF	TGTGCCAGCAGTGAAGGGGGACATACCTACGAGCAGTACTTC
TRBV10-3	few	13	TRBD1	TRBJ1-1	CAPRGPGRAEAFF	TGTGCCCCCAGGGGGCCGGGGAGGGCTGAAGCTTTCTTT
TRBV9	NA	16	NA	TRBJ2-6	CASSTSGWSGANVLTF	TGTGCCAGCAGCACCTCAGGGTGGTCTGGGGCCAACGTCCTGACTTTC
TRBV7-3	once	13	TRBD1	TRBJ2-1	CASSSTGGNEQFF	TGTGCCAGCAGCTCTACAGGGGGCAATGAGCAGTTCTTC
TRBV9	NA	14	NA	TRBJ2-7	CASSVGGAGYEQYF	TGTGCCAGCAGCGTAGGAGGGGCGGGGTACGAGCAGTACTTC
TRBV7-9	NA	13	NA	TRBJ2-1	CASSAPTMDEQFF	TGTGCCAGCAGCGCTCCCACGATGGATGAGCAGTTCTTC
TRBV5-1	NA	14	NA	TRBJ2-2	CASSPEVKSGELFF	TGCGCCAGCAGCCCGGAAGTCAAGTCCGGGGAGCTGTTTTTT
TRBV7-9	NA	16	NA	TRBJ2-7	CASGPRGARQKYEQYF	TGTGCCAGCGGCCCTAGGGGCGCGCGGCAGAAATACGAGCAGTACTTC